Shown below are 7 T cell receptor beta chains from a single sample sequenced in a study of shared clonotypes between healthy human individuals. Using immunoSEQ multiplex PCR, the repertoire was profiled, and TCRdb retains in-frame clones only, with some absent. The sample contains hundreds of thousands of clones, approximately 96% of which appear only once. Naive CD8 cells lacked CD45RO, underwent positive selection for CCR7 and left out terminally differentiated effector memory CD45RA+ cells. The sequencing input was naive CD8+ T cells sorted from blood. All receptors derive from a woman aged 25 to 39 in good health.

This chain connects TRBV6-1 to TRBJ2-1, with no clear D. V dropped 6 bases and J dropped 7 bases, with 7 bases sitting between them. Germline V gene data show CDR1 as MNHNS and CDR2 as SASEGT. The CDR3 is 11 residues long. Here the CDR3 DNA reads TGTGCCAGCAGCAATAGAAATGAGCAGTTCTTC. This translates into CASSNRNEQFF.

The CDR3 DNA sequence: TGTGCCAGCAGCTTAGGGGTTCATAGCGGGAGTACCTACGAGCAGTACTTC. Translation: CASSLGVHSGSTYEQYF. V is TRBV7-8 and J is TRBJ2-7; 9 positions agree with TRBD2. The CDR3 length is 17 residues. The germline V gene has CDR1 SGHVS and CDR2 FQNEAQ. V shed 1 base and J 2 bases; nucleotides not matched to a gene: 9.

V gene TRBV9 combines with J gene TRBJ1-2; possibly TRBD1 for D (6 bases). V was cut by 8 bases and J by 3 bases, with 11 bases left in between. Germline values: CDR1 SGDLS, CDR2 YYNGEE. This CDR3 region has 12 residues. The CDR3 bases are TGTGCCAGTTCACAGGGAGACTATGGCTACACCTTC. Translated: CASSQGDYGYTF.

V is TRBV5-6 and J is TRBJ2-7, with 8 nucleotides matching TRBD2. After removal of 4 bases from V and 1 base from J, the junction contained 4 bases not matched to a gene. Germline CDR1 SGHDT, CDR2 YYEEEE. The CDR3 length is 14 residues. The CDR3 is CASSIQRGSYEQYF. CDR3 nucleotides: TGTGCCAGCAGCATCCAGCGGGGGTCCTACGAGCAGTACTTC.

The gene calls are TRBV29-1 and TRBJ2-5; D might be TRBD2 (7 bases). Trimming cost V 3 bases and J 1 base, with 9 bases left between them. Germline CDR1 is SQVTM and CDR2 is ANQGSEA. The CDR3 sequence is 13 residues long. CDR3 bases: TGCAGCGTTGAGGGGGGGCTCCAAGAGACCCAGTACTTC. This gives the protein CSVEGGLQETQYF. Complete variable domain (other parts from reference TRBV29-1 and TRBJ2-5): SAVISQKPSRDICQRGTSLTIQCQVDSQVTMMFWYRQQPGQSLTLIATANQGSEATYESGFVIDKFPISRPNLTFSTLTVSNMSPEDSSIYLCSVEGGLQETQYFGPGTRLLVL.

The chain employs TRBV4-2 and TRBJ2-1; D not certain. Germline V CDR1 and CDR2: LGHNA, YNFKEQ. Trimming left V 8 bases short and J 7 bases short, with 6 bases between. CDR3 length: 10 residues. CDR3: CASGENEQFF. CDR3 DNA: TGTGCCAGCGGCGAAAATGAGCAGTTCTTC.

This sequence joins TRBV27 and TRBJ2-7; D is undetermined. CDR1 is MNHEY and CDR2 is SMNVEV in the germline V gene (reference sequence). This CDR3 has 14 amino acids. Trimming pared 3 bases from V and 1 base from J, leaving 10 bases between. In DNA form, the CDR3 reads TGTGCCAGCAGTTTCGGCCGCCAATCCTACGAGCAGTACTTC. Translation gives CASSFGRQSYEQYF.